Presented here are 5 T cell receptor beta chains from one specimen sequenced in a study of blood T cell repertoires in COVID-19. TCRdb's copy holds only in-frame clones and misses some; the assay was immunoSEQ multiplex PCR. The sample records approximately 210,000 clones, around four fifths being singletons. Input material: peripheral blood. These TCRs come from a man younger than 45 with active or convalescent COVID-19.

This clone appeared once. The chain links TRBV6-5 to TRBJ1-2; no clear D gene. This CDR3 spans 14 amino acids. CDR1 is MNHEY, CDR2 SVGAGI, per germline. V shed 8 bases and J shed 0 bases, with 13 bases lying between them. The CDR3 here is CASRPGGTNYGYTF. CDR3 DNA sequence: TGTGCCAGCCGACCGGGAGGGACTAACTATGGCTACACCTTC.

This clone was seen a few times. This chain links TRBV7-2 with TRBJ2-3, with TRBD2 identical over 8 bases. CDR3 length equals 13 residues. Germline V gene data show CDR1 as SGHTA and CDR2 as FQGNSA. V lost 5 bases and J lost 8; bases outside the gene matches: 6. The CDR3 DNA sequence: TGTGCCAGCAGCCAGGGACTAGTGCGTACGCAGTATTTT. Its protein is CASSQGLVRTQYF.

The rearrangement joins TRBV5-8 to TRBJ2-1; TRBD1 is a possible D gene (5 bases). There are 15 residues in the CDR3. Between the trimmed V and J ends, which lost 4 bases and 7 bases, there was a span of 18 bases. The germline CDR1 and CDR2 sequences are SGHTS and YDEGEE. The CDR3 spells CASSPGRVSRNEQFF. DNA for the CDR3: TGTGCCAGCAGCCCCGGCAGGGTCAGTAGGAATGAGCAGTTCTTC.

This chain links TRBV7-8 with TRBJ2-7; D gene unclear. This CDR3 has 14 residues. From germline, CDR1 is SGHVS and CDR2 FQNEAQ. The V end was cut by 4 bases, the J end by 3 bases, with 13 bases between. The CDR3 loop reads CASSSVGSNYEQYF. DNA of the CDR3: TGTGCCAGCAGCTCCGTCGGGTCCAACTACGAGCAGTACTTC.

V and J are TRBV3-1 (or the pseudogene TRBV3-2) and TRBJ2-5; TRBD2 aligns across 7 bases. V was clipped by 1 base and J by 3 bases; unmatched bases: 11. Germline CDR1 reads LGHDT; CDR2 reads YNNKEL (reference sequence). The CDR3 covers 17 residues. The CDR3 DNA sequence: TGTGCCAGCAGCCAAGGAACTAGCGTGAGGGGAGAAGAGACCCAGTACTTC. Protein sequence: CASSQGTSVRGEETQYF.